This T cell receptor beta chain was profiled in a study of blood T cell repertoires in COVID-19. Study-level information: Researchers got acute and convalescent COVID-19 samples from the United States, Italy and Spain. Sources were T cells, B-cell-depleted T cells, or PBMCs; the material itself was cDNA or gDNA.

The CDR3 is 12 amino acids. The germline V gene encodes CDR1 SGHAT and CDR2 FQNNGV. Trimming removed 8 bases from V and 2 bases from J, with 7 bases in between. In this sample, this clone turned up a few times. The table came from immunoSEQ multiplex PCR; TCRdb's copy has only in-frame clones and leaves some out. Altogether approximately 140,000 clones are present, about four fifths being singletons, with the ten largest covering 8.5% to 10%. This receptor was obtained from a man aged 35 to 55 with active or convalescent COVID-19. J is TRBJ2-1 and V is TRBV11-2; a weak D match, TRBD2 (6 bases). What was sequenced was peripheral blood. As DNA, the CDR3 is TGTGCCAGCGGAGGGGCCTACAATGAGCAGTTCTTC. As protein: CASGGAYNEQFF.